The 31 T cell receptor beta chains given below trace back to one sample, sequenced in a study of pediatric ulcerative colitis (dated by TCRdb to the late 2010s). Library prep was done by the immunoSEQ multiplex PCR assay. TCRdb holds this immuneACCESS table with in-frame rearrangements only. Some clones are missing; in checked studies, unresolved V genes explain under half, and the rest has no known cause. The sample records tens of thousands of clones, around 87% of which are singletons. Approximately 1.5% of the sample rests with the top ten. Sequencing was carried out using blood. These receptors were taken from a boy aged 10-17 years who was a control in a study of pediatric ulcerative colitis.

This CDR3 reads CASSESKGDSGGEDEQFF. In DNA form, the CDR3 reads TGTGCCAGCAGTGAATCTAAGGGTGATAGCGGGGGGGAAGATGAGCAGTTCTTC. This chain uses TRBV25-1 with TRBJ2-1, with 11 bases that match TRBD2. J gave up 8 bases and V 1 base, and 13 bases lay outside the gene matches. The V gene's germline CDR1 is MGHDK and CDR2 SYGVNS. The CDR3 is made up of 18 amino acids.

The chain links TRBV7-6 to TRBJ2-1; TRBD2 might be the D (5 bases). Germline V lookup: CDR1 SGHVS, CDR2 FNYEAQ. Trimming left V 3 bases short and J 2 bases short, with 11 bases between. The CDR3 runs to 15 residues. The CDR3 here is CASSFDGVPYNEQFF. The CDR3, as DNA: TGTGCCAGCAGCTTTGACGGGGTCCCCTACAATGAGCAGTTCTTC.

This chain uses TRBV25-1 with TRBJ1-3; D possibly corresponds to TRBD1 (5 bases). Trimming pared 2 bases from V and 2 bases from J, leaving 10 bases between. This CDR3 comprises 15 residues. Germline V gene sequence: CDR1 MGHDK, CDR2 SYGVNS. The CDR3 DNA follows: TGTGCCAGCAGTGAAGAAACAGGACCTGGAAACACCATATATTTT. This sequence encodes CASSEETGPGNTIYF. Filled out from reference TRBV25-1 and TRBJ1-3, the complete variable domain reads EADIYQTPRYLVIGTGKKITLECSQTMGHDKMYWYQQDPGMELHLIHYSYGVNSTEKGDLSSESTVSRIRTEHFPLTLESARPSHTSQYLCASSEETGPGNTIYFGEGSWLTVV.

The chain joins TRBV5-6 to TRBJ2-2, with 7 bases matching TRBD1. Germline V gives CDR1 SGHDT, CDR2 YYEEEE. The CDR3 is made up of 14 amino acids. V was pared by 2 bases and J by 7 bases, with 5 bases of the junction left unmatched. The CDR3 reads CASSFVPGGGELFF. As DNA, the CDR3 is TGTGCCAGCAGCTTCGTCCCAGGGGGCGGGGAGCTGTTTTTT.

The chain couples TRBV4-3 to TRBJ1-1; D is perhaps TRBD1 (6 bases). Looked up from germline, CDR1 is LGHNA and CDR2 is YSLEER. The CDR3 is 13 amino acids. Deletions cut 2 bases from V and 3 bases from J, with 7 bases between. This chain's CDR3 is CASSQNRDTEAFF. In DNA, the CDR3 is TGCGCCAGCAGCCAAAACAGGGACACTGAAGCTTTCTTT.

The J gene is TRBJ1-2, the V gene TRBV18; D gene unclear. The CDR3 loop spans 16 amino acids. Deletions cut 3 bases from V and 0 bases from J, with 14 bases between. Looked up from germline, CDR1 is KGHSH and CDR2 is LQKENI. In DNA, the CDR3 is TGTGCCAGCTCACCTGGGGTCCTGGCCCCTAACTATGGCTACACCTTC. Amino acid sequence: CASSPGVLAPNYGYTF.

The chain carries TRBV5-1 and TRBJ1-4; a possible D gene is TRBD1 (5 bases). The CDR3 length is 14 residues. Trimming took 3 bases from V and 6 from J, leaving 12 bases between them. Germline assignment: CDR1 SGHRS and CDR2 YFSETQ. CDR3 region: CASSSTGTDEKLFF. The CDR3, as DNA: TGCGCCAGCAGCTCCACTGGGACGGATGAAAAACTGTTTTTT.

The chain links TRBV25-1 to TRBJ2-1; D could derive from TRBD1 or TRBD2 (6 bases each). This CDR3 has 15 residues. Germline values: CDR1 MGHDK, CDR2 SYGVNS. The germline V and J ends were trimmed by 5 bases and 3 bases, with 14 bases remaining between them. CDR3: CASSREWDNYNEQFF. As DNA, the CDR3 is TGTGCCAGCAGTCGGGAGTGGGACAACTACAATGAGCAGTTCTTC.

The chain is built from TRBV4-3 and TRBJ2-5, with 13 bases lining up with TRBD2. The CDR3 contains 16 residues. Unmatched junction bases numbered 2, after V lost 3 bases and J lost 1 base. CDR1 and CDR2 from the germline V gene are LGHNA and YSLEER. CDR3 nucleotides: TGCGCCAGCAGCCACGGGACTAGCGGGGTCCAAGAGACCCAGTACTTC. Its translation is CASSHGTSGVQETQYF.

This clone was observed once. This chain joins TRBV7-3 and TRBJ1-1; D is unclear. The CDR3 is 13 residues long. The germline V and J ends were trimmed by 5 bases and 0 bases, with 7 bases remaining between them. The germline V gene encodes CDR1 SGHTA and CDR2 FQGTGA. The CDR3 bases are TGTGCCAGCAGCCCGGATCTGAACACTGAAGCTTTCTTT. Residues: CASSPDLNTEAFF.

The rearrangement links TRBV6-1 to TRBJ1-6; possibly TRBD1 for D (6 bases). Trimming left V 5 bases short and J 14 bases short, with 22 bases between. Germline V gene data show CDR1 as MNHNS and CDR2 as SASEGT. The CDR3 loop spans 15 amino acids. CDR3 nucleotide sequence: TGTGCCAGCAGTCAAGGGGCAGGGGAAGGTGTAGCCCTCCACTTT. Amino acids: CASSQGAGEGVALHF.

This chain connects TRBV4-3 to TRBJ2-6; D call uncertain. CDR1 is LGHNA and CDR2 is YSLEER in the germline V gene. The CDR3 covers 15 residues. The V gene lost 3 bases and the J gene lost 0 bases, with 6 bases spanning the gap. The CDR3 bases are TGCGCCAGCAGCCATCGAGGCTCTGGGGCCAACGTCCTGACTTTC. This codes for CASSHRGSGANVLTF.

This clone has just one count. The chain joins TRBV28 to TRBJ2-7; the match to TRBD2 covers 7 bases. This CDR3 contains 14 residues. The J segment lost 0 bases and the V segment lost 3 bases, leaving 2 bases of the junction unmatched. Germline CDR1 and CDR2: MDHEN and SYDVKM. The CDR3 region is CASSLGGGSYEQYF. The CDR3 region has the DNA TGTGCCAGCAGTTTGGGGGGGGGCTCCTACGAGCAGTACTTC.

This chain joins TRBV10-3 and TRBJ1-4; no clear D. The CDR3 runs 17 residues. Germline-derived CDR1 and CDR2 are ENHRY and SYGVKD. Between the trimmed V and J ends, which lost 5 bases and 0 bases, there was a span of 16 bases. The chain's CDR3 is CAISYKSLETTNEKLFF. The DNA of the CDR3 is TGTGCCATCAGTTACAAGTCACTAGAAACAACTAATGAAAAACTGTTTTTT.

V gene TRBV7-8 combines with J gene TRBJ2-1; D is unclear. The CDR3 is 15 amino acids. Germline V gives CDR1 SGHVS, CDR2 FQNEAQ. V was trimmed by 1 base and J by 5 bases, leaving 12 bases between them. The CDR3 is CASSLGGRRDNEQFF. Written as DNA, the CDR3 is TGTGCCAGCAGCTTAGGTGGACGCCGAGACAATGAGCAGTTCTTC.

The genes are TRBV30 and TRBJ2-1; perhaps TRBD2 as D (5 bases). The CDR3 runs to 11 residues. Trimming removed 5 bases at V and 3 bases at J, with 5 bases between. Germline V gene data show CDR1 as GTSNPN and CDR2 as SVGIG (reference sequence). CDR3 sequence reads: CAWGSYNEQFF. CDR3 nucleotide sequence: TGTGCCTGGGGGAGCTACAATGAGCAGTTCTTC.

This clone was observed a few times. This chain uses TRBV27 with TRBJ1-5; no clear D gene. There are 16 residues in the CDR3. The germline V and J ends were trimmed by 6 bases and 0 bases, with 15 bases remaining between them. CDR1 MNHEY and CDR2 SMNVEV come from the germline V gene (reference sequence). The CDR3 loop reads CASSLGRGYSNQPQHF. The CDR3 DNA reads TGTGCCAGCAGCCTCGGAAGAGGCTATAGCAATCAGCCCCAGCATTTT.

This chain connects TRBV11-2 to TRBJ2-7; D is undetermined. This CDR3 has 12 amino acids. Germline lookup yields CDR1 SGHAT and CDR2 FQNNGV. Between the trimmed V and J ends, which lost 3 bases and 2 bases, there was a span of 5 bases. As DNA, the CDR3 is TGTGCCAGCAGCTTTGCTCCCTACGAGCAGTACTTC. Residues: CASSFAPYEQYF.

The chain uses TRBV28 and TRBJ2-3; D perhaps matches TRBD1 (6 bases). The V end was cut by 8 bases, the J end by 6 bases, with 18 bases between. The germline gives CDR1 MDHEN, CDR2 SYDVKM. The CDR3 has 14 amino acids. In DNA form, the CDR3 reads TGTGCCAGCCTAGGAACCGAGAGGGGGGATACGCAGTATTTT. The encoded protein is CASLGTERGDTQYF.

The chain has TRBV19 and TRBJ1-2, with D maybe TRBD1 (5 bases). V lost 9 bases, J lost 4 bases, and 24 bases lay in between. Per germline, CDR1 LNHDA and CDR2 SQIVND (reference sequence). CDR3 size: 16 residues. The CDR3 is CASNRPGLKNPYGYTF. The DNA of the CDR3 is TGTGCCAGCAATAGACCGGGACTGAAAAACCCCTATGGCTACACCTTC.

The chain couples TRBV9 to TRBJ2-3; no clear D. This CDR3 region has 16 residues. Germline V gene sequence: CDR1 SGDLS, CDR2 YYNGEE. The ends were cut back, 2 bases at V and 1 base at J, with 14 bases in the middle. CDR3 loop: CASSVTLRAGTDTQYF. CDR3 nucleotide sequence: TGTGCCAGCAGCGTCACACTTAGGGCTGGCACAGATACGCAGTATTTT.

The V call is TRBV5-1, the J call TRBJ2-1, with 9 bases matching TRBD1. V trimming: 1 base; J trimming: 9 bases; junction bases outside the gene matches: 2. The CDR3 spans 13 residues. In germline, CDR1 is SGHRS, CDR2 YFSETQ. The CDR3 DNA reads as TGCGCCAGCAGCTTGAGGGACAGGGCTGAGCAGTTCTTC. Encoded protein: CASSLRDRAEQFF.

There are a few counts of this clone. CDR3 nucleotides: TGTGCCAGCAGTTTAACTGGGGGCACAGATACGCAGTATTTT. Translated, it gives CASSLTGGTDTQYF. This rearrangement joins TRBV27 to TRBJ2-3, with D hard to call. The CDR3 has 14 residues. The ends were cut back, 2 bases at V and 1 base at J, with 7 bases in the middle. CDR1 is MNHEY, CDR2 SMNVEV, per germline (reference sequence).

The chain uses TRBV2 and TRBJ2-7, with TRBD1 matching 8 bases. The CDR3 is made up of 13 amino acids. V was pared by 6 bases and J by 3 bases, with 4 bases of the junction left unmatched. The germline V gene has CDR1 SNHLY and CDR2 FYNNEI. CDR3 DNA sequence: TGTGCCAGCAGGGGGGACAGGAACTACGAGCAGTACTTC. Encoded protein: CASRGDRNYEQYF. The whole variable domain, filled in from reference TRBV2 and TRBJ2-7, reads EPEVTQTPSHQVTQMGQEVILRCVPISNHLYFYWYRQILGQKVEFLVSFYNNEISEKSEIFDDQFSVERPDGSNFTLKIRSTKLEDSAMYFCASRGDRNYEQYFGPGTRLTVT.

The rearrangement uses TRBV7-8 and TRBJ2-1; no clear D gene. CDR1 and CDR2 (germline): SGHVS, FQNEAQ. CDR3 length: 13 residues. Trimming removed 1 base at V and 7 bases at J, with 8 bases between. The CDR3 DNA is TGTGCCAGCAGCTTAGGGATTGGGAATGAGCAGTTCTTC. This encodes CASSLGIGNEQFF.

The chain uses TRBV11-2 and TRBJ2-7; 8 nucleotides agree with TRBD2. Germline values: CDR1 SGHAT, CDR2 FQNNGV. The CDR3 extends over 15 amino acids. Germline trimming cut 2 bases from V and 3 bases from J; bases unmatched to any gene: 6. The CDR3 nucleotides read TGTGCCAGCAGCTTAATAAGCGGGAGTCGCTACGAGCAGTACTTC. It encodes CASSLISGSRYEQYF. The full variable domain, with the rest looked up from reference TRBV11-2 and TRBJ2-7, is EAGVAQSPRYKIIEKRQSVAFWCNPISGHATLYWYQQILGQGPKLLIQFQNNGVVDDSQLPKDRFSAERLKGVDSTLKIQPAKLEDSAVYLCASSLISGSRYEQYFGPGTRLTVT.

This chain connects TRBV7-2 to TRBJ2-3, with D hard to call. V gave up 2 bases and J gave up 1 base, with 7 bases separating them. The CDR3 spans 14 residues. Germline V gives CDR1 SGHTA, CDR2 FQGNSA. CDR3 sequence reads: CASSLTRGTDTQYF. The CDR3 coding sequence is TGTGCCAGCAGCTTAACCCGGGGCACAGATACGCAGTATTTT.

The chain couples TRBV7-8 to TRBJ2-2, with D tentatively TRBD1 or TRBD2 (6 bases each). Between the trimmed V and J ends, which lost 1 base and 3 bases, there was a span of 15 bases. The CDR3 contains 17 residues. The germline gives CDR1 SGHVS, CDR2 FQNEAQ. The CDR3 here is CASSLEGGLPDTGELFF. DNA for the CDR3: TGTGCCAGCAGCTTAGAGGGGGGTCTCCCGGACACCGGGGAGCTGTTTTTT. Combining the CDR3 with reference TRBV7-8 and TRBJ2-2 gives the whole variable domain GAGVSQSPRYKVAKRGQDVALRCDPISGHVSLFWYQQALGQGPEFLTYFQNEAQLDKSGLPSDRFFAERPEGSVSTLKIQRTQQEDSAVYLCASSLEGGLPDTGELFFGEGSRLTVL.

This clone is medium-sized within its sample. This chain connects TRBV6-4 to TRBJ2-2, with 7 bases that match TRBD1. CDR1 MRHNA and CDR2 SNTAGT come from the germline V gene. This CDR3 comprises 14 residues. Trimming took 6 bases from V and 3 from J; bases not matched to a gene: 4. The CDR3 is CASSGDRHTGELFF. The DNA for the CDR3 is TGTGCCAGCAGCGGGGACAGACACACCGGGGAGCTGTTTTTT.

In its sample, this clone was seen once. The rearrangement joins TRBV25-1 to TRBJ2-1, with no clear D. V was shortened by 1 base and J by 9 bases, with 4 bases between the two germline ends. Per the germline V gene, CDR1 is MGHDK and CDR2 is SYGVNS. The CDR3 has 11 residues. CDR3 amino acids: CASSEFSEQFF. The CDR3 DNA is TGTGCCAGCAGTGAATTTAGTGAGCAGTTCTTC.

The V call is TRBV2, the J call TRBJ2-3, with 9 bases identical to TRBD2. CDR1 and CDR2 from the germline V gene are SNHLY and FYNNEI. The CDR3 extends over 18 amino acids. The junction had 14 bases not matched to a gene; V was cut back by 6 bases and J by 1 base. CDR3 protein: CASRALLKGLAGTDTQYF. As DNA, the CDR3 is TGTGCCAGCAGAGCACTGTTGAAGGGACTAGCAGGCACAGATACGCAGTATTTT. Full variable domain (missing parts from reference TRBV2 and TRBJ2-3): EPEVTQTPSHQVTQMGQEVILRCVPISNHLYFYWYRQILGQKVEFLVSFYNNEISEKSEIFDDQFSVERPDGSNFTLKIRSTKLEDSAMYFCASRALLKGLAGTDTQYFGPGTRLTVL.